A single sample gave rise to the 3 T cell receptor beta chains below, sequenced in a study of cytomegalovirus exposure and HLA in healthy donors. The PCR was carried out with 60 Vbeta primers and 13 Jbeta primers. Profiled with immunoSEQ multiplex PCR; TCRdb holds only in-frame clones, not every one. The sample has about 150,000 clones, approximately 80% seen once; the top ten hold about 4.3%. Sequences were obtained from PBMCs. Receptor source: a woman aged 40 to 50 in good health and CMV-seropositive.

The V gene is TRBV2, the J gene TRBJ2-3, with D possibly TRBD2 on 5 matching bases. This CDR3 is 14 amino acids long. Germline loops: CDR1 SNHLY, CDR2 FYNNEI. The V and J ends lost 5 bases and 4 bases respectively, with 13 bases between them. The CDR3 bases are TGTGCCAGCAGTCTCCGGGGAAGAGCAGATACGCAGTATTTT. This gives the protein CASSLRGRADTQYF.

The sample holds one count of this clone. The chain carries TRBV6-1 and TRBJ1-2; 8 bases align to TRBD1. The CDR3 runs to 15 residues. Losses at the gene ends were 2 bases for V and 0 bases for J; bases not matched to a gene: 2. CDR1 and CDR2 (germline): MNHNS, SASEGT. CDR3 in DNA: TGTGCCAGCAGTGAACAGGGGGCGCCTAACTATGGCTACACCTTC. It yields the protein CASSEQGAPNYGYTF.

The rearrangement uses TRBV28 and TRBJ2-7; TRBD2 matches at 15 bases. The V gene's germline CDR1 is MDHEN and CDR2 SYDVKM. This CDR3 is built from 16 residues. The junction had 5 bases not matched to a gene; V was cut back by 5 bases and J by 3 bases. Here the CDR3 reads CASSVGGLAGGYEQYF. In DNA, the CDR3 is TGTGCCAGCAGTGTTGGGGGACTAGCGGGGGGCTACGAGCAGTACTTC.